This is a list of T cell receptor beta chains from one sample in a study of beta chain features in type 1 diabetes. Sequenced by immunoSEQ multiplex PCR; TCRdb stores in-frame clones only, minus some. This repertoire shows about 160,000 clones, 6.5% to 10% found once; its top ten account for approximately 0.54%. Source material: central memory CD4+ T cells from blood. These receptors came from a woman under 30 with type 1 diabetes. The CDR3 runs from the conserved cysteine through the conserved F or W. The D gene is left open where the match is weak. Clone size is not always given. Where it is, it says once, few, many or a class for expanded clones.

. TRBJ1-5 . 17 TRBV4-1 CASSQDGPDYSNQPQHF TGCGCCAGCAGCCAAGACGGCCCTGACTATAGCAATCAGCCCCAGCATTTT
few TRBJ2-3 . 15 TRBV5-4 CASSNRDIATDTQYF TGTGCCAGCAGCAACCGGGACATAGCCACAGATACGCAGTATTTT
few TRBJ2-1 . 14 TRBV7-2 CASSLAAGMTEQFF TGTGCCAGCAGCTTAGCGGCAGGGATGACTGAGCAGTTCTTC
few TRBJ2-1 TRBD1 15 TRBV5-1 CASSLVQGAMGEQFF TGCGCCAGCAGCTTGGTACAGGGGGCAATGGGTGAGCAGTTCTTC
many TRBJ2-5 . 15 TRBV5-1 CASSSTGSDQETQYF TGCGCCAGCAGCTCGACCGGGTCGGACCAAGAGACCCAGTACTTC
few TRBJ1-5 . 14 TRBV5-4 CASSTDPGGQPQHF TGTGCCAGCAGCACCGACCCGGGAGGTCAGCCCCAGCATTTT
few TRBJ2-1 TRBD2 15 TRBV14 CASRPTSGSYNEQFF TGTGCCAGCCGACCTACTAGCGGATCCTACAATGAGCAGTTCTTC
few TRBJ1-2 . 14 TRBV9 CASSLGGRPYGYTF TGTGCCAGCAGCCTCGGAGGCAGGCCCTATGGCTACACCTTC
few TRBJ1-2 TRBD1 13 TRBV6-5 CASKATGGYGYTF TGTGCCAGCAAAGCGACAGGGGGCTATGGCTACACCTTC
few TRBJ2-1 . 14 TRBV2 CASSELQGYNEQFF TGTGCCAGCAGTGAACTGCAGGGTTACAATGAGCAGTTCTTC
. TRBJ2-2 . 14 TRBV27 CASRSFLDTGELFF TGTGCCAGCAGGTCTTTTCTCGACACCGGGGAGCTGTTTTTT
. TRBJ1-1 . 15 TRBV7-2 CASSLGAPVTTEAFF TGTGCCAGCAGCTTAGGGGCCCCAGTCACCACTGAAGCTTTCTTT
few TRBJ2-7 TRBD1 14 TRBV2 CASSWGQSSYEQYF TGTGCCAGCAGTTGGGGACAGTCCTCCTACGAGCAGTACTTC
once TRBJ2-3 . 14 TRBV18 CASSPGSSADTQYF TGTGCCAGCTCACCAGGCTCTAGCGCAGATACGCAGTATTTT
. TRBJ1-5 TRBD1 15 TRBV7-3 CASSPGTGEYQPQHF TGTGCCAGCAGTCCGGGGACAGGGGAGTATCAGCCCCAGCATTTT
. TRBJ2-1 TRBD1 15 TRBV29-1 CSAEDRDRVRNEQFF TGCAGCGCAGAAGACCGGGACAGGGTAAGGAATGAGCAGTTCTTC
. TRBJ1-2 . 13 TRBV10-3 CAISSTEHYGYTF TGTGCCATCAGTTCCACAGAACACTATGGCTACACCTTC
. TRBJ2-1 TRBD1 12 TRBV10-3 CAISDGRQGAFF TGTGCCATCAGTGACGGAAGACAGGGGGCTTTCTTC
. TRBJ2-5 TRBD2 15 TRBV19 CASRPSGRAQETQYF TGTGCCAGTAGGCCTAGCGGGAGGGCCCAAGAGACCCAGTACTTC
few TRBJ1-5 . 16 TRBV15 CATSRGQRQESKPQHF TGTGCCACCAGCAGAGGGCAAAGACAGGAGTCAAAGCCCCAGCATTTT
. TRBJ1-5 . 12 TRBV15 CATSRAESPQHF TGTGCCACCAGCAGAGCCGAGTCTCCCCAGCATTTT
few TRBJ1-1 . 14 TRBV13 CASSFPPAYTEAFF TGTGCCAGCAGCTTTCCCCCAGCGTACACTGAAGCTTTCTTT
few TRBJ2-7 . 14 TRBV28 CASTGAHWENEQYF TGTGCCAGCACAGGGGCCCACTGGGAGAACGAGCAGTACTTC
. TRBJ1-2 . 12 TRBV12-5 CASGLDSFGYTF TGTGCTAGTGGTTTGGACAGTTTCGGCTACACCTTC